Listed below are T cell receptor beta chains from one sample, sequenced in a study of CD8+ T cells in alopecia areata. TCRdb's table, derived via immunoSEQ multiplex PCR, lists solely in-frame clones and lacks some. In the table there are approximately 180,000 clones, roughly 53% of which are singletons. The sample was CD8+ T cells sorted from blood, taken at week 24, from a patient treated with tofacitinib. These receptors came from a human donor with alopecia areata. Both conserved end residues are part of each CDR3. The D gene is left open where the match is weak. For some rows the clone size is stated as once, few or many, or as a class when expanded; others skip it.

J gene: TRBJ2-3; D gene: .; V gene: TRBV5-4; clone size: .; CDR3 DNA: TGTGCCACATTAGCGGGCACAGATACGCAGTATTTT; CDR3 protein: CATLAGTDTQYF
J gene: TRBJ2-1; D gene: TRBD2; V gene: TRBV11-2; clone size: .; CDR3 DNA: TGTGCCAGCAGCGAAAATAGCGGGGGGGCAAGGAATGAGCAGTTCTTC; CDR3 protein: CASSENSGGARNEQFF
J gene: TRBJ2-1; D gene: .; V gene: TRBV7-6; clone size: .; CDR3 DNA: TGTGCCAGCTCGGAGGGACTTGGAAATGAGCAGTTCTTC; CDR3 protein: CASSEGLGNEQFF
J gene: TRBJ1-2; D gene: .; V gene: TRBV13; clone size: .; CDR3 DNA: TGTGCCAGCAGCTTTGAAGGGGATGGCTACACCTTC; CDR3 protein: CASSFEGDGYTF
J gene: TRBJ2-6; D gene: .; V gene: TRBV5-6; clone size: .; CDR3 DNA: TGTGCCAGCAGCCCCGGGGACTCTGGGGCCAACGTCCTGACTTTC; CDR3 protein: CASSPGDSGANVLTF
J gene: TRBJ1-1; D gene: .; V gene: TRBV7-9; clone size: .; CDR3 DNA: TGTGCCAGCAGCCCGGGGGGCACTGAAGCTTTCTTT; CDR3 protein: CASSPGGTEAFF
J gene: TRBJ2-1; D gene: TRBD2; V gene: TRBV11-2; clone size: .; CDR3 DNA: TGTGCCAGCAGCCCAGGGACTAGCGGGGGGGCCTATGAGCAGTTCTTC; CDR3 protein: CASSPGTSGGAYEQFF
J gene: TRBJ2-1; D gene: .; V gene: TRBV30; clone size: .; CDR3 DNA: TGTGCCTGGAGTGTCTTCGTCGGGCACACCAATGAGCAGTTCTTC; CDR3 protein: CAWSVFVGHTNEQFF
J gene: TRBJ1-6; D gene: .; V gene: TRBV27; clone size: .; CDR3 DNA: TGTGCCAGCAGTCTAATGGGTGGGGTTGGTTCACCCCTCCACTTT; CDR3 protein: CASSLMGGVGSPLHF
J gene: TRBJ1-1; D gene: .; V gene: TRBV19; clone size: few; CDR3 DNA: TGTGCCAGTAGTCCCCGGATCCGGGAGGATACTGAAGCTTTCTTT; CDR3 protein: CASSPRIREDTEAFF
J gene: TRBJ2-2; D gene: .; V gene: TRBV9; clone size: .; CDR3 DNA: TGTGCCAGCAGCGTAGAGGGCACCGGGGAGCTGTTTTTT; CDR3 protein: CASSVEGTGELFF
J gene: TRBJ2-6; D gene: .; V gene: TRBV9; clone size: once; CDR3 DNA: TGTGCCAGCAGCGGAAGATCTGGGGCCAACGTCCTGACTTTC; CDR3 protein: CASSGRSGANVLTF
J gene: TRBJ2-7; D gene: .; V gene: TRBV5-5; clone size: few; CDR3 DNA: TGTGCCAGCAGCCAGGCAGGGCCCAGCGACGAGCAGTACTTC; CDR3 protein: CASSQAGPSDEQYF
J gene: TRBJ2-1; D gene: TRBD2; V gene: TRBV4-1; clone size: few; CDR3 DNA: TGCGCCAGCAGCCAAGAATCCCTAGCGGCCTACAATGAGCAGTTCTTC; CDR3 protein: CASSQESLAAYNEQFF
J gene: TRBJ2-3; D gene: .; V gene: TRBV29-1; clone size: .; CDR3 DNA: TGCAGCGTGGACCCGGAGGGGACGGTCCCAGATACGCAGTATTTT; CDR3 protein: CSVDPEGTVPDTQYF
J gene: TRBJ2-1; D gene: .; V gene: TRBV12-5; clone size: .; CDR3 DNA: TGTGCTAGTGGTTTGGGGGTGGACAACAATGAGCAGTTCTTC; CDR3 protein: CASGLGVDNNEQFF
J gene: TRBJ2-7; D gene: .; V gene: TRBV7-9; clone size: .; CDR3 DNA: TGTGCCAGCAGAGGCGACAGATACGAGCAGTACTTC; CDR3 protein: CASRGDRYEQYF
J gene: TRBJ2-1; D gene: .; V gene: TRBV15; clone size: .; CDR3 DNA: TGTGCCACCAGCAGAGACAGTTACAATGAGCAGTTCTTC; CDR3 protein: CATSRDSYNEQFF
J gene: TRBJ1-2; D gene: .; V gene: TRBV9; clone size: .; CDR3 DNA: TGTGCCAGCAGCGACGGGCCCCGGGGGAACTATGGCTACACCTTC; CDR3 protein: CASSDGPRGNYGYTF
J gene: TRBJ2-1; D gene: TRBD2; V gene: TRBV4-3; clone size: .; CDR3 DNA: TGCGCCAGCAGCCAAGACTCTAGCGGGGGGTCATTTGAGCAGTTCTTC; CDR3 protein: CASSQDSSGGSFEQFF
J gene: TRBJ1-1; D gene: .; V gene: TRBV29-1; clone size: .; CDR3 DNA: TGCAGCGTTGCCCCAGGGAACACTGAAGCTTTCTTT; CDR3 protein: CSVAPGNTEAFF
J gene: TRBJ2-2; D gene: .; V gene: TRBV30; clone size: few; CDR3 DNA: TGTGCCTGGAGTCAGGGTGCCGGGGAGCTGTTTTTT; CDR3 protein: CAWSQGAGELFF
J gene: TRBJ1-5; D gene: .; V gene: TRBV10-2; clone size: few; CDR3 DNA: TGCGCCAGCAGTGGCGGGACGAGTCAGCCCCAGCATTTT; CDR3 protein: CASSGGTSQPQHF
J gene: TRBJ2-1; D gene: .; V gene: TRBV28; clone size: .; CDR3 DNA: TGTGCCAGCAGCCTCCCCGGGGCGGGGGCCTTTCCCTACAATGAGCAGTTCTTC; CDR3 protein: CASSLPGAGAFPYNEQFF
J gene: TRBJ2-7; D gene: .; V gene: TRBV9; clone size: many; CDR3 DNA: TGTGCCAGCAGCGTAGAAGCTGAACGCAACTACGAGCAGTACTTC; CDR3 protein: CASSVEAERNYEQYF
J gene: TRBJ1-5; D gene: .; V gene: TRBV4-3; clone size: few; CDR3 DNA: TGCGCCAGCAGCGCAGACACTGGTCAGCCCCAGCATTTT; CDR3 protein: CASSADTGQPQHF
J gene: TRBJ2-2; D gene: .; V gene: TRBV13; clone size: few; CDR3 DNA: TGTGCCAGCAGCTTAGGGCTCACCGGGGAGCTGTTTTTT; CDR3 protein: CASSLGLTGELFF
J gene: TRBJ2-2; D gene: .; V gene: TRBV7-9; clone size: .; CDR3 DNA: TGTGCCAGCAGCGGTACTAGCAACACCGGGGAGCTGTTTTTT; CDR3 protein: CASSGTSNTGELFF
J gene: TRBJ2-7; D gene: TRBD1; V gene: TRBV5-1; clone size: .; CDR3 DNA: TGCGCCAGCAGGCGAGGACAGGGTTCCTCCTACGAGCAGTACTTC; CDR3 protein: CASRRGQGSSYEQYF
J gene: TRBJ1-2; D gene: .; V gene: TRBV2; clone size: .; CDR3 DNA: TGTGCCAGCAGTGGTAGTACCAACTATGGCTACACCTTC; CDR3 protein: CASSGSTNYGYTF
J gene: TRBJ1-1; D gene: TRBD1; V gene: TRBV27; clone size: .; CDR3 DNA: TGTGCCAGCAGTTTCATTACAGGGGGCCACACTGAAGCTTTCTTT; CDR3 protein: CASSFITGGHTEAFF
J gene: TRBJ2-2; D gene: TRBD1; V gene: TRBV19; clone size: few; CDR3 DNA: TGTGCCAGTAGTCCCCGACAGGGGGGAGGCGGGGAGCTGTTTTTT; CDR3 protein: CASSPRQGGGGELFF
J gene: TRBJ1-6; D gene: .; V gene: TRBV4-3; clone size: .; CDR3 DNA: TGCGCCAGCAGCCAAGGACAGAGCTCCTATAATTCACCCCTCCACTTT; CDR3 protein: CASSQGQSSYNSPLHF
J gene: TRBJ1-5; D gene: .; V gene: TRBV5-6; clone size: .; CDR3 DNA: TGTGCCAGCAGCTTGGGGCGACAGCCCCAGCATTTT; CDR3 protein: CASSLGRQPQHF
J gene: TRBJ1-1; D gene: TRBD1; V gene: TRBV30; clone size: .; CDR3 DNA: TGTGCCTGGGGGACAGGGAACACTGAAGCTTTCTTT; CDR3 protein: CAWGTGNTEAFF
J gene: TRBJ2-4; D gene: .; V gene: TRBV10-3; clone size: few; CDR3 DNA: TGTGCCCCGAGGGTGAACGAGGACATTCAGTACTTC; CDR3 protein: CAPRVNEDIQYF
J gene: TRBJ2-7; D gene: TRBD2; V gene: TRBV4-3; clone size: .; CDR3 DNA: TGCGCCAGCAGCCAAGATTGGGCTAGCGGGGGCCAGAGCTCCTACGAGCAGTACTTC; CDR3 protein: CASSQDWASGGQSSYEQYF
J gene: TRBJ1-5; D gene: .; V gene: TRBV4-3; clone size: .; CDR3 DNA: TGCGCCAGCAGCCAACTGTTCGGGGGTGGACAGCCCCAGCATTTT; CDR3 protein: CASSQLFGGGQPQHF
J gene: TRBJ2-1; D gene: .; V gene: TRBV5-6; clone size: .; CDR3 DNA: TGTGCCAGCAGCCTGAACGGGGACAATGAGCAGTTCTTC; CDR3 protein: CASSLNGDNEQFF
J gene: TRBJ2-7; D gene: TRBD1; V gene: TRBV30; clone size: .; CDR3 DNA: TGTGCCTGGAGTATAGGACAGGGTTACGAGCAGTACTTC; CDR3 protein: CAWSIGQGYEQYF
J gene: TRBJ1-5; D gene: TRBD1; V gene: TRBV27; clone size: .; CDR3 DNA: TGTGCCAGCAGTTTATCGGCGATGGGACAGGGATATCAGCCCCAGCATTTT; CDR3 protein: CASSLSAMGQGYQPQHF
J gene: TRBJ1-2; D gene: .; V gene: TRBV4-3; clone size: .; CDR3 DNA: TGCGCCAGCAGCCAAGATGTGGCCTATGGCTACACCTTC; CDR3 protein: CASSQDVAYGYTF
J gene: TRBJ2-3; D gene: .; V gene: TRBV19; clone size: few; CDR3 DNA: TGTGCCAGTAGTATCGAGGCAGGGAGGAGGACAGATACGCAGTATTTT; CDR3 protein: CASSIEAGRRTDTQYF
J gene: TRBJ2-2; D gene: .; V gene: TRBV30; clone size: few; CDR3 DNA: TGTGCCTGGAGTGTACGCATTGGGGAGCTGTTTTTT; CDR3 protein: CAWSVRIGELFF
J gene: TRBJ1-2; D gene: .; V gene: TRBV5-6; clone size: .; CDR3 DNA: TGTGCCAGCAGCTTGGGGGCTAACTATGGCTACACCTTC; CDR3 protein: CASSLGANYGYTF
J gene: TRBJ1-2; D gene: TRBD1; V gene: TRBV7-9; clone size: many; CDR3 DNA: TGTGCCAGCAGCTCCAGGGGGAGGGATGGCTACACCTTC; CDR3 protein: CASSSRGRDGYTF
J gene: TRBJ1-4; D gene: TRBD1; V gene: TRBV5-6; clone size: once; CDR3 DNA: TGTGCCAGCAGCGCCAGGGACAGGGGAAAGGATGAAAAACTGTTTTTT; CDR3 protein: CASSARDRGKDEKLFF
J gene: TRBJ1-4; D gene: .; V gene: TRBV29-1; clone size: few; CDR3 DNA: TGCAGCGGCCAGGGAGGAACTAATGAAAAACTGTTTTTT; CDR3 protein: CSGQGGTNEKLFF
J gene: TRBJ2-7; D gene: .; V gene: TRBV30; clone size: .; CDR3 DNA: TGTGCCTGGAGTCTCTCATACGAGCAGTACTTC; CDR3 protein: CAWSLSYEQYF
J gene: TRBJ2-7; D gene: TRBD2; V gene: TRBV6-5; clone size: .; CDR3 DNA: TGTGCCAGCAGTGAGACTAGCGGATCCTACGAGCAGTACTTC; CDR3 protein: CASSETSGSYEQYF
J gene: TRBJ2-1; D gene: .; V gene: TRBV29-1; clone size: .; CDR3 DNA: TGCAGCGTTGCAACAGGGTTAGGCAATGAGCAGTTCTTC; CDR3 protein: CSVATGLGNEQFF